This T cell receptor (beta chain) was captured in a study of cytomegalovirus exposure and HLA in healthy donors. About the research overall: From some 190 million T cells, an earlier analysis saw 100 million to 140 million unique TCR beta sequences. In an early release, HLA-typed donors contributed about 79 million unique TCR sequences. The study's findings and limits: Likely technical artifact: a cluster of highly shared sequence variants.

The CDR3 consists of 14 residues. From germline, CDR1 is SEHNR and CDR2 FQNEAQ (reference sequence). J gave up 10 bases and V 3 bases, and 8 bases lay outside the gene matches. Note on this clone: The antigen remains unidentified.

The PCR had 60 Vbeta and 13 Jbeta primers. TCRdb's copy holds only in-frame clones and misses some; the assay was immunoSEQ multiplex PCR. The sample lists around 170,000 clones; less than 90% were seen once. This sequence joins TRBV7-9 and TRBJ1-5; the match to TRBD1 covers 8 bases. The sequencing input was PBMCs. The TCR was taken from a boy between 2 and 10 years old in good health and CMV-seronegative. The CDR3 loop reads CASSFDRGANPQHF. The CDR3 nucleotides read TGTGCCAGCAGCTTTGACAGGGGTGCGAATCCCCAGCATTTT.